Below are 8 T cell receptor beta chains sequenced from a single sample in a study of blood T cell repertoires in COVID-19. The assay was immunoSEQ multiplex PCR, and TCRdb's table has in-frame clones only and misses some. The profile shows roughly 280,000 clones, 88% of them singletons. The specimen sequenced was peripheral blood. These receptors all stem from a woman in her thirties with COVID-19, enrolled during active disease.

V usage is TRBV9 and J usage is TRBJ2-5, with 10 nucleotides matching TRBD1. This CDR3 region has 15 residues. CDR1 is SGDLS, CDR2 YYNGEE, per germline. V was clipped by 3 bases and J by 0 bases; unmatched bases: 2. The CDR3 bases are TGTGCCAGCAGCGGGACAGGGGGGGACCAAGAGACCCAGTACTTC. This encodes CASSGTGGDQETQYF.

Here the CDR3 reads CASSLTGIPMNTEAFF. CDR3 sequence (DNA): TGTGCCAGCAGTTTAACAGGGATCCCCATGAACACTGAAGCTTTCTTT. The genes are TRBV6-2 or TRBV6-3 and TRBJ1-1; possible D gene TRBD1, 6 bases. Germline loops: CDR1 MNHEY, CDR2 SVGEGT. This CDR3 has 16 residues. V dropped 4 bases and J dropped 0 bases, with 15 bases sitting between them.

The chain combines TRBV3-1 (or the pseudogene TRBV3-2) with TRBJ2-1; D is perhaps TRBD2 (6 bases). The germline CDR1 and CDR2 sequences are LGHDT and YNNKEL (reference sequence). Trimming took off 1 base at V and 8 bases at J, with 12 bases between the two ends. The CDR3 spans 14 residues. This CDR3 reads CASSQVAGNDEQFF. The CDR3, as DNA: TGTGCCAGCAGCCAAGTCGCGGGGAACGATGAGCAGTTCTTC.

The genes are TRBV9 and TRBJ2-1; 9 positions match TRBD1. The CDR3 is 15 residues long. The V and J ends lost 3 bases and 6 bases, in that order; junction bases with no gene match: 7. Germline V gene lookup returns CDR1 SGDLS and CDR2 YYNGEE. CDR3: CASSGPGQGTNEQFF. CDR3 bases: TGTGCCAGCAGCGGACCGGGACAGGGCACCAATGAGCAGTTCTTC.

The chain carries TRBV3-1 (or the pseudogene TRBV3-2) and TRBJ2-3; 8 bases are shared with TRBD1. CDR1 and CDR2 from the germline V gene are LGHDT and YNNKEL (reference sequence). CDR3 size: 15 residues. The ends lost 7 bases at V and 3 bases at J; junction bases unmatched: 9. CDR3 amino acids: CASTKGQGDTDTQYF. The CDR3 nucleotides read TGTGCCAGCACAAAAGGACAGGGAGATACAGATACGCAGTATTTT.

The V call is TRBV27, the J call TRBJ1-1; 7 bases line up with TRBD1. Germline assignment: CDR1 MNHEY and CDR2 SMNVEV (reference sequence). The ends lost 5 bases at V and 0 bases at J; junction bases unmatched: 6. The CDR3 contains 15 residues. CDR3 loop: CASSALDRMNTEAFF. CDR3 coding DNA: TGTGCCAGCAGTGCCTTGGACAGGATGAACACTGAAGCTTTCTTT.

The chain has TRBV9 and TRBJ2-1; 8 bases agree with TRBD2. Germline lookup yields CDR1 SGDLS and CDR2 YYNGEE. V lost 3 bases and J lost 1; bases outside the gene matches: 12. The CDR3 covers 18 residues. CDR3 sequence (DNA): TGTGCCAGCAGCGGAAGCATATCAGCGGGAGAGTCCTACAATGAGCAGTTCTTC. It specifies CASSGSISAGESYNEQFF.

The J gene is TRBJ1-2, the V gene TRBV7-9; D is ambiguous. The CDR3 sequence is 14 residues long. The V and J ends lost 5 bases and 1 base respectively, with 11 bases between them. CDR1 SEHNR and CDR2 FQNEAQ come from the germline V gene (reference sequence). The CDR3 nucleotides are TGTGCCAGCAGCCAAGCGGTCCGTAACTATGGCTACACCTTC. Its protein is CASSQAVRNYGYTF. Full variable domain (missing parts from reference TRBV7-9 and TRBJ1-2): DTGVSQNPRHKITKRGQNVTFRCDPISEHNRLYWYRQTLGQGPEFLTYFQNEAQLEKSRLLSDRFSAERPKGSFSTLEIQRTEQGDSAMYLCASSQAVRNYGYTFGSGTRLTVV.